The present T cell receptor beta chain was sequenced within a study of monozygotic twins with inflammatory bowel disease. General observations from the study: No detectable difference in repertoire similarity separated concordant from discordant twins, possibly as a result of limited power.

Every donor provided one blood sample measuring 2.5 to 3 ml. A remark on this clonotype: The antigen is unknown.

Eight separate reactions per sample served to make cDNA. TCRalpha and TCRbeta cDNA underwent two nested PCRs of around 15 and 9 cycles. Reprocessing the 5' RACE reads, TCRdb reports a single entry for every CDR3 protein and omits DNA. This sample's table has 420,000 or so distinct CDR3 sequences. This CDR3 is 19 amino acids long. Germline CDR1 and CDR2: MNHEY and SVGAGI. The TCR comes from a human donor with ulcerative colitis or Crohn's disease, or a healthy co-twin of an affected twin (not recorded which). Material: blood. The rearrangement joins TRBV6-5 to TRBJ1-1. CDR3: CASSYKFPYGWSGGTEAFF.